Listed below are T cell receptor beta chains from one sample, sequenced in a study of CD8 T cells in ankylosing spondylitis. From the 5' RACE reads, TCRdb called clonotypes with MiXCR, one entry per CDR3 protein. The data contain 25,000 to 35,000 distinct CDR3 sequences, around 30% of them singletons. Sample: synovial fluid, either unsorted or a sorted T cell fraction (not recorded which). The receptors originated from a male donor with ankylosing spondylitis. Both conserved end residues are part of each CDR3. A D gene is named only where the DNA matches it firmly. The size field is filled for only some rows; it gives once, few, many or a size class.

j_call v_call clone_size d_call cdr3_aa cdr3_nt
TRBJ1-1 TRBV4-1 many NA CASSLSWTALNTEAFF TGCGCCAGCAGCCTCTCCTGGACAGCATTGAACACTGAAGCTTTCTTT
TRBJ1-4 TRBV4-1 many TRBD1 CASRPTLQGAREKLFF TGCGCCAGCAGACCTACATTACAGGGGGCTAGAGAAAAACTGTTTTTT
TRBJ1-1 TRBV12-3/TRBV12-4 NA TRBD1 CACSHADRPHSMNTEAFF TGTGCCTGCAGTCACGCGGACAGGCCCCATTCAATGAACACTGAAGCTTTCTTT
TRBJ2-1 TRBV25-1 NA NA CASSEYRGLEQFF TGTGCCAGCAGTGAATATCGGGGCCTGGAGCAGTTCTTC
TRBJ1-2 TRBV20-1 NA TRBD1 CSARTGEAGYTF TGCAGTGCCCGGACAGGGGAGGCTGGCTACACCTTC
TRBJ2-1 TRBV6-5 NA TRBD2 CASNPGLAGGTLFF TGTGCCAGCAACCCTGGACTAGCGGGAGGAACACTGTTCTTC
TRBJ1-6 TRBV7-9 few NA CASSLALGAPLHF TGTGCCAGCAGCTTAGCTCTGGGGGCACCCCTCCACTTT
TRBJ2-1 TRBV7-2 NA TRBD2 CASSLIGAGGPDNEQFF TGTGCCAGCAGCCTAATCGGAGCGGGAGGGCCAGACAATGAGCAGTTCTTC
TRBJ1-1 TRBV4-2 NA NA CASSQDVSETEAFF TGTGCCAGCAGCCAAGACGTGTCGGAGACTGAAGCTTTCTTT
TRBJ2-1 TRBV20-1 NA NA CSARDLGAGLADFANEQFF TGCAGTGCTAGAGATCTCGGGGCCGGATTGGCAGATTTCGCCAATGAGCAGTTCTTC
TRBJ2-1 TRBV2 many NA CASSQTREQFF TGTGCCAGCAGTCAGACTAGGGAGCAGTTCTTC
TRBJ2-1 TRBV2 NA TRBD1 CASVIKGTGRNEQFF TGTGCCTCCGTTATTAAAGGGACAGGGCGCAATGAGCAGTTCTTC
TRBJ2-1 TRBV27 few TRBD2 CASSLSGGLNEQFF TGTGCCAGCAGTTTAAGCGGGGGGTTGAATGAGCAGTTCTTC
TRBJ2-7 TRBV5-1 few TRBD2 CASSHLASGNYEQYF TGCGCCAGCAGCCACCTGGCTAGCGGGAACTACGAGCAGTACTTC
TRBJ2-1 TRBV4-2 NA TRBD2 CASSQVASGIREQFF TGTGCCAGCAGCCAAGTGGCTAGCGGGATCCGTGAGCAGTTCTTC
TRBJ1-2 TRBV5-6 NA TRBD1 CASSEHTGGDGYTF TGTGCCAGCAGCGAACACACAGGGGGCGATGGCTACACCTTC
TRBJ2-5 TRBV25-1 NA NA CASSEDQLRIVETQYF TGTGCCAGCAGTGAAGACCAACTGAGGATAGTAGAGACCCAGTACTTC
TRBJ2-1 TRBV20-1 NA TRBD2 CSAREGVAGVYEQFF TGCAGTGCTAGAGAGGGTGTAGCGGGAGTCTATGAGCAGTTCTTC
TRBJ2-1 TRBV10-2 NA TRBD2 CASSDAGLANYNEQFF TGCGCCAGCAGTGACGCGGGACTAGCGAACTACAATGAGCAGTTCTTC
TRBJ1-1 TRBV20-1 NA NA CKTKRGDTEAFF TGCAAAACTAAGAGAGGGGACACTGAAGCTTTCTTT
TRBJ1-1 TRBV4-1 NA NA CASSQDGAGVVAFF TGCGCCAGCAGCCAAGATGGGGCGGGGGTGGTTGCTTTCTTT
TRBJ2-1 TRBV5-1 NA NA CASSLLGGGASYNEQFF TGCGCCAGCAGCTTGCTGGGTGGGGGCGCAAGTTACAATGAGCAGTTCTTC
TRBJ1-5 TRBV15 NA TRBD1 CATEDRGQRQPQHF TGTGCCACCGAAGACAGGGGGCAACGTCAGCCCCAGCATTTT
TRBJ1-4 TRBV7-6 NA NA CASSPLGARTNEKLFF TGTGCCAGCAGCCCCCTGGGGGCCCGAACTAATGAAAAACTGTTTTTT
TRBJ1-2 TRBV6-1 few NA CASSESGLNNYGYTF TGTGCCAGCAGTGAATCGGGGTTGAATAACTATGGCTACACCTTC
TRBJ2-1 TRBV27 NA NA CASSRSSYNEQFF TGTGCCAGCAGTAGGAGCTCCTACAATGAGCAGTTCTTC
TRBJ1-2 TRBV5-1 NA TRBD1 CASSRDRGHGYTF TGCGCCAGCAGCCGCGACAGGGGGCATGGCTACACCTTC
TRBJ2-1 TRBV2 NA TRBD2 CASSGSAGAYNEQFF TGTGCCAGCAGTGGGAGTGCGGGAGCATACAATGAGCAGTTCTTC
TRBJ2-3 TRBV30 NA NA CAWSVLATDTQYF TGTGCCTGGAGTGTGCTAGCCACAGATACGCAGTATTTT
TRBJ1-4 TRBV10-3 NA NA CASSTGTPYFEKLFF TGTGCCTCTTCAACCGGGACACCTTACTTTGAAAAACTGTTTTTT
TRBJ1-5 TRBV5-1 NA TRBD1 CASSLGQGIDQPQHF TGCGCCAGCAGCCTGGGACAGGGGATCGATCAGCCCCAGCATTTT
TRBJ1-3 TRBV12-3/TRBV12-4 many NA CASLRVDSGNTIYF TGTGCCAGTCTCAGGGTTGACTCTGGAAACACCATATATTTT
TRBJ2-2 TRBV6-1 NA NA CASSRSGANTGELFF TGTGCCAGCAGTCGCAGCGGCGCGAACACCGGGGAGCTGTTTTTT
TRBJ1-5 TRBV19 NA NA CASKLRSGSNQPQHF TGTGCCAGTAAGTTGAGATCAGGGTCAAATCAGCCCCAGCATTTT
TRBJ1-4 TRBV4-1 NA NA CASSQDMAGFGEKLFF TGCGCCAGCAGCCAAGATATGGCGGGCTTTGGGGAAAAACTGTTTTTT
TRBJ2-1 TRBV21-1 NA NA CASSNRQSTLHEQFF TGTGCCAGCAGCAATCGACAGTCCACGCTCCATGAGCAGTTCTTC
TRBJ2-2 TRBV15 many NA CATSRETPNTGELFF TGTGCCACCAGCAGAGAGACGCCGAACACCGGGGAGCTGTTTTTT
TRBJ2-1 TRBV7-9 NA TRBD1 CASSPGQGSLNEQFF TGTGCCAGCAGCCCTGGACAGGGGAGTCTCAATGAGCAGTTCTTC
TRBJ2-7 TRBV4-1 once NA CASSQDQGHELYF TGCGCCAGCAGCCAAGATCAGGGTCACGAGCTGTACTTC
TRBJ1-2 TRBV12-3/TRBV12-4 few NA CASSSGTEIYGYTF TGTGCCAGCAGTTCCGGGACCGAGATCTATGGCTACACCTTC
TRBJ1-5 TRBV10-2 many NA CASKTGDSNQPQHF TGCGCCAGCAAGACAGGAGATAGCAATCAGCCCCAGCATTTT
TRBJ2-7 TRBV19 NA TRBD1 CASSSVRDRVYEQYF TGTGCCAGTAGTAGTGTCCGGGACAGGGTCTACGAGCAGTACTTC
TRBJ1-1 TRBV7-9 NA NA CASSWVDLNTEAFF TGTGCCAGCAGCTGGGTGGACCTGAACACTGAAGCTTTCTTT
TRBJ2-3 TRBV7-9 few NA CASSLGTGGDGTDTQYF TGTGCCAGCAGCTTAGGTACTGGCGGAGACGGCACAGATACGCAGTATTTT
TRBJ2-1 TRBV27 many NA CASSLDKVEQFF TGTGCCAGCAGTCTAGATAAGGTTGAGCAGTTCTTC
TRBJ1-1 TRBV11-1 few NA CASSLDEHTEAFF TGTGCCAGCAGCTTAGACGAGCACACTGAAGCTTTCTTT
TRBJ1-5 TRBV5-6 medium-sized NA CASTLAGEGNQPQHF TGTGCCAGCACCCTCGCGGGGGAGGGCAATCAGCCCCAGCATTTT
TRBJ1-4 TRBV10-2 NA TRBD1 CASSEYRGHNEKLFF TGCGCCAGCAGTGAGTACAGGGGACATAATGAAAAACTGTTTTTT
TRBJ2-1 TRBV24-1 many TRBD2 CATSAWTSGDNEQFF TGTGCCACCAGTGCTTGGACTAGCGGGGACAATGAGCAGTTCTTC
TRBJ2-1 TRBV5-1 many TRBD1 CASKPGGTGNYNEQFF TGCGCCAGCAAACCCGGGGGGACAGGGAACTACAATGAGCAGTTCTTC
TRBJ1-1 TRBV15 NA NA CATSRDPGITEAFF TGTGCCACCAGCAGAGATCCAGGGATCACTGAAGCTTTCTTT
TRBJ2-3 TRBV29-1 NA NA CSVELGTETGTQYF TGCAGCGTTGAGTTGGGGACTGAAACAGGGACGCAGTATTTT
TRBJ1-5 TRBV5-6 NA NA CASSLAGFLSNQPQHF TGTGCCAGCAGCTTGGCCGGGTTTTTGAGCAATCAGCCCCAGCATTTT
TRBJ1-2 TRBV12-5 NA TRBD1 CASGLTQGVNYGYTF TGTGCTAGTGGTTTGACTCAGGGGGTAAACTATGGCTACACCTTC